The 14 T cell receptor beta chains below come from one sample, sequenced in a study of CXCR3-negative and CXCR3-positive naive CD8 T cells. cDNA libraries for TRB were generated by 5' RACE incorporating UMI labels. With the 5' RACE reads reprocessed, TCRdb shows one record per CDR3 protein and no DNA. The sample table includes about 39,000 distinct CDR3 sequences. Sequences were obtained from memory CD8+ T cells from blood. Receptors originate from a human donor in good health. Some clones in this sample may be carry-over from other donors' samples.

V and J are TRBV6-2 or TRBV6-3 and TRBJ2-1; TCRdb designates TRBD1, a call that cannot be tested without DNA. This CDR3 is 17 amino acids long. The germline CDR1 and CDR2 sequences are MNHEY and SVGEGT. The CDR3 here is CASRITRGPSPYNEQFF.

The chain uses TRBV27 and TRBJ2-3. CDR1 MNHEY and CDR2 SMNVEV come from the germline V gene (reference sequence). This CDR3 has 15 residues. The chain's CDR3 is CASSSGQLHTDTQYF.

The genes are TRBV29-1 and TRBJ2-7; TCRdb's assignment of TRBD2 cannot be checked, as there is no DNA. The CDR3 consists of 13 residues. Germline V gene data show CDR1 as SQVTM and CDR2 as ANQGSEA. The CDR3 protein is CSVAGTSTYEQYF.

The chain links TRBV4-3 to TRBJ2-1; there is no DNA to check the TCRdb D call of TRBD2. Germline CDR1 is LGHNA and CDR2 is YSLEER. The length of the CDR3 is 16 residues. CDR3 protein: CASSQDPGGRANEQFF.

V usage is TRBV4-1 and J usage is TRBJ2-3. Germline values: CDR1 MGHRA, CDR2 YSYEKL. The CDR3 runs 13 residues. CDR3 sequence reads: CSSSQVGTDTQYF.

The chain joins TRBV12-3 or TRBV12-4 to TRBJ2-5; TCRdb reports TRBD2, a call that lacks DNA to check it against. The CDR3 runs 16 residues. CDR3: CASTPAGGDAIVTQYF.

The rearrangement joins TRBV4-3 to TRBJ2-5; the D call of TRBD1 rests on TCRdb alone, since no DNA is present to check it. Germline loops: CDR1 LGHNA, CDR2 YSLEER. The CDR3 length is 17 residues. CDR3 amino acids: CASSHSRGDPFRETQYF.

J is TRBJ1-2 and V is TRBV25-1. CDR1 is MGHDK and CDR2 is SYGVNS in the germline V gene. The CDR3 consists of 11 residues. This CDR3 is CASSSTYGYTF.

The chain joins TRBV12-3 or TRBV12-4 to TRBJ2-3; TCRdb lists TRBD2, though no DNA is available to test this call. CDR3 length: 16 residues. CDR3 sequence: CASSAASGGNTDTQYF.

The rearrangement joins TRBV4-3 to TRBJ2-2. Germline V gene lookup returns CDR1 LGHNA and CDR2 YSLEER. The CDR3 is made up of 18 amino acids. Here the CDR3 reads CASSQDILSLFNTGELFF.

V is TRBV4-3 and J is TRBJ1-1. This CDR3 has 14 amino acids. CDR1 and CDR2 from the germline V gene are LGHNA and YSLEER. CDR3 sequence: CASSQVAGGTEAFF.

The chain joins TRBV28 to TRBJ2-7; as DNA is missing, the TRBD1 call by TCRdb cannot be tested. Germline lookup yields CDR1 MDHEN and CDR2 SYDVKM. CDR3 size: 14 residues. CDR3 protein: CASSLRGFSDEQYF.

This chain uses TRBV6-6 with TRBJ2-7; TCRdb names TRBD1, which stays unverified in the absence of DNA. Germline CDR1 MNHNY, CDR2 SVGAGI (reference sequence). This CDR3 has 15 amino acids. The CDR3 sequence is CASSYSNGGLYEQYF.

The chain is built from TRBV20-1 and TRBJ2-7; TCRdb's D call of TRBD1 is untestable without DNA. CDR3 size: 14 residues. Germline assignment: CDR1 DFQATT and CDR2 SNEGSKA (reference sequence). The CDR3 region is CSAPHRGGPYEQYF.